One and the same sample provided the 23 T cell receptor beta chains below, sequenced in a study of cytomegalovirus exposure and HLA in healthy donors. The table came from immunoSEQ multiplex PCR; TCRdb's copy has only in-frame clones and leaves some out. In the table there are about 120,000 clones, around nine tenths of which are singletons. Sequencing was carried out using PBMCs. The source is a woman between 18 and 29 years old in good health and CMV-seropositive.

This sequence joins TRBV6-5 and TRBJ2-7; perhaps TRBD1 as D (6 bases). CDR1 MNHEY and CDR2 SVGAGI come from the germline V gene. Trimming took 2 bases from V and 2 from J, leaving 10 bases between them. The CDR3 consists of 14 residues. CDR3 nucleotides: TGTGCCAGCAGTTACCTCCGGGACACCTACGAGCAGTACTTC. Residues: CASSYLRDTYEQYF.

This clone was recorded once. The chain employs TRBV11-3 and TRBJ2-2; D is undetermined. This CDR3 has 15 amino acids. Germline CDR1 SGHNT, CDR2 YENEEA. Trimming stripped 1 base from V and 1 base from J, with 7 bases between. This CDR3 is CASSLGGQNTGELFF. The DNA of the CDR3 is TGTGCCAGCAGCTTAGGCGGTCAGAACACCGGGGAGCTGTTTTTT.

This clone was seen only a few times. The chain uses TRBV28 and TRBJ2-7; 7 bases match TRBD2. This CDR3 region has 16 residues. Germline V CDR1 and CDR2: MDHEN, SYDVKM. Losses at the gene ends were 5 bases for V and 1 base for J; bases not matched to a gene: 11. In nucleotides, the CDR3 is TGTGCCAGCAGTGATCCCCGACGGGAGGAATCCTACGAGCAGTACTTC. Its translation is CASSDPRREESYEQYF.

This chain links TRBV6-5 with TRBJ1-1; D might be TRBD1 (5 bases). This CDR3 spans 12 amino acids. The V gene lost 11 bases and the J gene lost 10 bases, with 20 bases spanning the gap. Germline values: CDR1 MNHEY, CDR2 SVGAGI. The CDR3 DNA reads TGTGCCCTCTCGCAGGGTAGGGTTGGAGCTTTCTTT. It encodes CALSQGRVGAFF.

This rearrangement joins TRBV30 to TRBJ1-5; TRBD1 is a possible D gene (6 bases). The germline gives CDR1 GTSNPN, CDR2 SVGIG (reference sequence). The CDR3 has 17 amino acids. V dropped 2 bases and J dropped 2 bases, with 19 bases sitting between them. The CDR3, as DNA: TGTGCCTGGAGTACGCATTCGGGGGGCTCAGGCAATCAGCCCCAGCATTTT. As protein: CAWSTHSGGSGNQPQHF.

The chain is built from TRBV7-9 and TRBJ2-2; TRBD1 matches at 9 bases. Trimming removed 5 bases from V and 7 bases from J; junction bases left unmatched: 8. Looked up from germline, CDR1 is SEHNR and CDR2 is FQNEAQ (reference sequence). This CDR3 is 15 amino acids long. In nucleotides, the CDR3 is TGTGCCAGCAGCGTGAGGGGACAGGGTCACGGGGAGCTGTTTTTT. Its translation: CASSVRGQGHGELFF.

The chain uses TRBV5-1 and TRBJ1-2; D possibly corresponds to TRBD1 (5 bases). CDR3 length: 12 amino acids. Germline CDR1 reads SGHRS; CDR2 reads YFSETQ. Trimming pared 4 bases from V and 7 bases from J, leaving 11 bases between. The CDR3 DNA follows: TGCGCCAGCAGCCCCCAGGGTGTTGGCTACACCTTC. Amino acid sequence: CASSPQGVGYTF. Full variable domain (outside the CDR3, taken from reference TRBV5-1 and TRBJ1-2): KAGVTQTPRYLIKTRGQQVTLSCSPISGHRSVSWYQQTPGQGLQFLFEYFSETQRNKGNFPGRFSGRQFSNSRSEMNVSTLELGDSALYLCASSPQGVGYTFGSGTRLTVV.

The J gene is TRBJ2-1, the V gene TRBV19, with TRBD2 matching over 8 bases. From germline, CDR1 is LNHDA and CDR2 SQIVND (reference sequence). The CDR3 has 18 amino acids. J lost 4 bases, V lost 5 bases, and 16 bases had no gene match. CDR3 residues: CASSLMAGGIPTYNEQFF. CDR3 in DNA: TGTGCCAGTAGTCTGATGGCGGGAGGCATACCTACTTACAATGAGCAGTTCTTC.

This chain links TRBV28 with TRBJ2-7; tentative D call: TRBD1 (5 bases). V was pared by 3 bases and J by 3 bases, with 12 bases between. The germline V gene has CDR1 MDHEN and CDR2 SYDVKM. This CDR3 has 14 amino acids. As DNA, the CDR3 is TGTGCCAGCAGTTTGCAGGGCTCAGACTACGAGCAGTACTTC. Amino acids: CASSLQGSDYEQYF.

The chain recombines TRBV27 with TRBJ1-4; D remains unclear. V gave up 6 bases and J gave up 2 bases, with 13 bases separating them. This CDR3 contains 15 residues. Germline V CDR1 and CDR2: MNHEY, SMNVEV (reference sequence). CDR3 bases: TGTGCCAGCAGAAAACAAGAGGTGACTAATGAAAAACTGTTTTTT. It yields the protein CASRKQEVTNEKLFF.

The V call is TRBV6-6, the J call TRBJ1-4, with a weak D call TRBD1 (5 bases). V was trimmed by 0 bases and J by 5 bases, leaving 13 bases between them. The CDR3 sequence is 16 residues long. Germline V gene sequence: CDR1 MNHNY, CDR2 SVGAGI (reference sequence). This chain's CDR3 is CASSYSGRGRNEKLFF. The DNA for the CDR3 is TGTGCCAGCAGTTACTCTGGGAGGGGAAGAAATGAAAAACTGTTTTTT.

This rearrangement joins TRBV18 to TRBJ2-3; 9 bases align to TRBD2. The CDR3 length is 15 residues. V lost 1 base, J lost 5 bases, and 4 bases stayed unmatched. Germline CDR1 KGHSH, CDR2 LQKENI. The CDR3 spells CASSPHPAGGDTQYF. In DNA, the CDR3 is TGTGCCAGCTCACCACATCCAGCGGGGGGAGATACGCAGTATTTT.

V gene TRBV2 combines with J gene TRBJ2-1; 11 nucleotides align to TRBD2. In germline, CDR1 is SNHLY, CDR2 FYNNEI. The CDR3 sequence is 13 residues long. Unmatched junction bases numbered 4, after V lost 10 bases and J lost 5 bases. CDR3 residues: CATLAGGDNEQFF. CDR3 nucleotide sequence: TGTGCCACCTTAGCGGGAGGGGACAATGAGCAGTTCTTC.

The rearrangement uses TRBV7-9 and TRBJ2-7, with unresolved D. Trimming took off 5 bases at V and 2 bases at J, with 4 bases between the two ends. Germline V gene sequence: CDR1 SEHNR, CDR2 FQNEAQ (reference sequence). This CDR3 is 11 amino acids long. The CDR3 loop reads CASSDTYEQYF. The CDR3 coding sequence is TGTGCCAGCAGCGACACCTACGAGCAGTACTTC.

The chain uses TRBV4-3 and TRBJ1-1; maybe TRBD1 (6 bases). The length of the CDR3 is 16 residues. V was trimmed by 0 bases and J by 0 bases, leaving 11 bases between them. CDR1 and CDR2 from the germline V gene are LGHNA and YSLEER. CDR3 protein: CASSQERTDMNTEAFF. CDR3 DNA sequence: TGCGCCAGCAGCCAAGAACGGACAGACATGAACACTGAAGCTTTCTTT.

This CDR3 reads CASRRDRDLQAFF. The CDR3 region has the DNA TGTGCCAGTAGACGGGACAGAGACTTACAAGCTTTCTTT. The chain combines TRBV19 with TRBJ1-1, with 7 bases lining up with TRBD1. Germline values: CDR1 LNHDA, CDR2 SQIVND (reference sequence). This CDR3 comprises 13 residues. V dropped 6 bases and J dropped 9; count of bases not matched to a gene: 10.

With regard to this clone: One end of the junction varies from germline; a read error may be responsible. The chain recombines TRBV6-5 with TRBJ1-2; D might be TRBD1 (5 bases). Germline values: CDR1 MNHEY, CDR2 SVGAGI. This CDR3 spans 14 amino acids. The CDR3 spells CASSYGRVNDGYTF. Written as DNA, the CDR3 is TGTGCCAGCAGTTACGGCAGGGTTAACGATGGCTACACCTTC.

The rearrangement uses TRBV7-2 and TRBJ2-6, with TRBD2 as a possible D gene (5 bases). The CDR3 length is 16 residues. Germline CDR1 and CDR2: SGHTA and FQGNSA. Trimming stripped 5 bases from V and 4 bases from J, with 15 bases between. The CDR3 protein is CASSPGLRGGANVLTF. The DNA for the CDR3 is TGTGCCAGCAGCCCGGGTCTTCGAGGGGGGGCCAACGTCCTGACTTTC.

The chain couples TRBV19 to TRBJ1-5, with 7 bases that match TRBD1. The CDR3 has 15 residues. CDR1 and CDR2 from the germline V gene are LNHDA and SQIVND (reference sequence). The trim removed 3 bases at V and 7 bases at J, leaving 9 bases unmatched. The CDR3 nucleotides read TGTGCCAGTAGTATTTTACAGGGGATGGACCAGCCCCAGCATTTT. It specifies CASSILQGMDQPQHF.

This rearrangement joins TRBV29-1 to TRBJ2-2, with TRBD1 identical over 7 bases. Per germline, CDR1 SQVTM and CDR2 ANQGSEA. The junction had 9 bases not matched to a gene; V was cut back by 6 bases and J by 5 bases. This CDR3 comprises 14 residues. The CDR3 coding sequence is TGCAGCGTCCACACAGGGGTTCTGACCGGGGAGCTGTTTTTT. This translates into CSVHTGVLTGELFF.

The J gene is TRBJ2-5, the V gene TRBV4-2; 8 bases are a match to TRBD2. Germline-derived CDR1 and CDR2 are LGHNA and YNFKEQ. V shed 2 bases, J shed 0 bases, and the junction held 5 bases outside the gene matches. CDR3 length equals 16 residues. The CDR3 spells CASSQPRGGNQETQYF. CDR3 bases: TGTGCCAGCAGCCAACCCCGCGGGGGGAACCAAGAGACCCAGTACTTC.

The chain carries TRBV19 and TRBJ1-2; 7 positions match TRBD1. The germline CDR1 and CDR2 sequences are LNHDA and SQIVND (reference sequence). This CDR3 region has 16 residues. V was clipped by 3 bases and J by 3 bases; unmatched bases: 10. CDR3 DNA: TGTGCCAGTAGTATCGCGATTTGGCAGGGGGACTATGGCTACACCTTC. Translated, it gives CASSIAIWQGDYGYTF.

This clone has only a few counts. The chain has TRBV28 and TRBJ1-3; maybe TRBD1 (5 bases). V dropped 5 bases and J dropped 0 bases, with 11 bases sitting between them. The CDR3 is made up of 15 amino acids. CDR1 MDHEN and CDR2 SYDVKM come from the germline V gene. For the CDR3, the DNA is TGTGCCAGCAGTCGGGGGGGGAGCTCTGGAAACACCATATATTTT. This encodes CASSRGGSSGNTIYF.